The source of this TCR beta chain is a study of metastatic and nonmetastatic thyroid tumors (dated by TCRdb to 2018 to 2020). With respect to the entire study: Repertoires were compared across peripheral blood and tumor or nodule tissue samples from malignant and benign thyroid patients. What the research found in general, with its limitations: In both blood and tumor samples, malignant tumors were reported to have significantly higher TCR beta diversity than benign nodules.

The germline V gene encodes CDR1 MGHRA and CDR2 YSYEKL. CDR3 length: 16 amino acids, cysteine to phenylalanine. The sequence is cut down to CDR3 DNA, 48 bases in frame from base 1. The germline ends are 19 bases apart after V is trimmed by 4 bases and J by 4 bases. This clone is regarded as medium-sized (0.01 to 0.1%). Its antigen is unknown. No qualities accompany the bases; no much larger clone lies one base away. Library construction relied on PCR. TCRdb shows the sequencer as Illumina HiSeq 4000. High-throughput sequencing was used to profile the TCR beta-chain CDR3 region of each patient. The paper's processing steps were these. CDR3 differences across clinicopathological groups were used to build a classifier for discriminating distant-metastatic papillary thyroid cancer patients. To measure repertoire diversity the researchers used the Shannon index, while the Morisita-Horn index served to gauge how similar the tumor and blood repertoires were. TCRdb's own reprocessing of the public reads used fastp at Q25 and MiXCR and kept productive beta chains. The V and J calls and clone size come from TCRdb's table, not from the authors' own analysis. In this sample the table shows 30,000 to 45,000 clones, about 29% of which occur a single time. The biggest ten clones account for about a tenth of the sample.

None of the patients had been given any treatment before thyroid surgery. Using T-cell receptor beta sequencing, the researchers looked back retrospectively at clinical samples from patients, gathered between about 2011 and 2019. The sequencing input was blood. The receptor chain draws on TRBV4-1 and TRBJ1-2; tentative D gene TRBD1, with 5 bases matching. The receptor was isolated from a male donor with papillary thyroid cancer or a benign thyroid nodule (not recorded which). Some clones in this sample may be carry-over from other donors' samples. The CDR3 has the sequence CASSPQMAGRLYGYTF. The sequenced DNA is TGCGCCAGCAGCCCCCAGATGGCAGGGCGCCTCTATGGCTACACCTTC.